These 18 T cell receptor beta chains share one sample of origin, sequenced in a study of blood T cell repertoires in COVID-19. Repertoires were generated with immunoSEQ multiplex PCR, while TCRdb's copy carries only in-frame clones and drops some. The sample has some 200,000 clones, approximately 87% seen once. The sequenced sample was peripheral blood. The receptor set was obtained from a woman in her seventies with COVID-19, enrolled during active disease.

Concerning this clone: At one end, the junction sequence differs from germline, possibly due to a read error. This sequence joins TRBV11-2 and TRBJ2-5; 9 bases agree with TRBD2. The CDR3 covers 14 residues. In germline, CDR1 is SGHAT, CDR2 FQNNGV. CDR3 in amino acids: CASNLAGVEETQYF. CDR3 sequence (DNA): TGTGCCAGCAACTTAGCGGGAGTAGAAGAGACCCAGTACTTC.

The chain couples TRBV19 to TRBJ1-1; a possible D gene is TRBD1 (5 bases). CDR3 length equals 15 residues. V gave up 6 bases and J gave up 1 base, with 15 bases separating them. Germline-derived CDR1 and CDR2 are LNHDA and SQIVND (reference sequence). The CDR3 spells CASRGLREGNTEAFF. In DNA, the CDR3 is TGTGCCAGTAGGGGTCTCAGGGAGGGGAACACTGAAGCTTTCTTT.

V is TRBV7-2 and J is TRBJ2-7, with 10 bases identical to TRBD1. In germline, CDR1 is SGHTA, CDR2 FQGNSA. V shed 4 bases and J 6 bases; nucleotides not matched to a gene: 12. The CDR3 sequence is 16 residues long. The CDR3 DNA sequence: TGTGCCAGCAGCTGGGGACAAGGGACAGGGGAAGGCGAGCAGTACTTC. Translating it yields CASSWGQGTGEGEQYF.

This sequence joins TRBV9 and TRBJ1-4, with a possible D match to TRBD1 (5 bases). Germline V gives CDR1 SGDLS, CDR2 YYNGEE. CDR3 length equals 14 residues. With 4 bases removed from V and 7 bases from J, the gap between germline ends came to 14 bases. The CDR3: CASSSRQWGEKLFF. In DNA form, the CDR3 reads TGTGCCAGCAGCTCCCGACAGTGGGGTGAAAAACTGTTTTTT. Full variable domain (rest looked up from reference TRBV9 and TRBJ1-4): DSGVTQTPKHLITATGQRVTLRCSPRSGDLSVYWYQQSLDQGLQFLIQYYNGEERAKGNILERFSAQQFPDLHSELNLSSLELGDSALYFCASSSRQWGEKLFFGSGTQLSVL.

This chain uses TRBV19 with TRBJ2-7; D not resolved. Trimming removed 2 bases at V and 0 bases at J, with 8 bases between. The CDR3 length is 14 residues. Germline V gene lookup returns CDR1 LNHDA and CDR2 SQIVND (reference sequence). This CDR3 is CASSIYPDSYEQYF. The CDR3 DNA sequence: TGTGCCAGTAGTATATACCCAGACTCCTACGAGCAGTACTTC. Full variable domain (missing parts from reference TRBV19 and TRBJ2-7): DGGITQSPKYLFRKEGQNVTLSCEQNLNHDAMYWYRQDPGQGLRLIYYSQIVNDFQKGDIAEGYSVSREKKESFPLTVTSAQKNPTAFYLCASSIYPDSYEQYFGPGTRLTVT.

The rearrangement links TRBV30 to TRBJ2-1; TRBD2 matches 13 bases. V lost 1 base and J lost 2; bases outside the gene matches: 2. Germline lookup yields CDR1 GTSNPN and CDR2 SVGIG (reference sequence). The CDR3 is 16 amino acids. CDR3: CAWSAGLAGAYNEQFF. The CDR3 DNA reads TGTGCCTGGAGTGCCGGACTAGCGGGAGCCTACAATGAGCAGTTCTTC.

The V gene is TRBV19, the J gene TRBJ2-7, with D unclear. Germline V gene data show CDR1 as LNHDA and CDR2 as SQIVND (reference sequence). The V and J ends lost 0 bases and 0 bases respectively, with 6 bases between them. There are 14 residues in the CDR3. CDR3 coding DNA: TGTGCCAGTAGTATAGAAGACATCTCCTACGAGCAGTACTTC. Protein sequence: CASSIEDISYEQYF.

V usage is TRBV9 and J usage is TRBJ2-5, with 7 nucleotides matching TRBD1. Germline CDR1 and CDR2: SGDLS and YYNGEE. This CDR3 spans 15 amino acids. V dropped 1 base and J dropped 2; count of bases not matched to a gene: 5. CDR3 coding DNA: TGTGCCAGCAGCGTATCGGTGGGACAGCAAGAGACCCAGTACTTC. Translating gives CASSVSVGQQETQYF. The full variable domain, with the rest looked up from reference TRBV9 and TRBJ2-5, is DSGVTQTPKHLITATGQRVTLRCSPRSGDLSVYWYQQSLDQGLQFLIQYYNGEERAKGNILERFSAQQFPDLHSELNLSSLELGDSALYFCASSVSVGQQETQYFGPGTRLLVL.

Here the CDR3 reads CASSPARYEQYF. The CDR3 DNA reads as TGTGCCAGCAGCCCCGCCAGGTACGAGCAGTACTTC. The rearrangement links TRBV12-3 or TRBV12-4 to TRBJ2-7; no clear D gene. This CDR3 spans 12 amino acids. V lost 6 bases, J lost 4 bases, and 10 bases lay in between.

The gene calls are TRBV9 and TRBJ1-1; D is ambiguous. The CDR3 runs to 15 residues. CDR1 SGDLS and CDR2 YYNGEE come from the germline V gene. Trimming stripped 3 bases from V and 1 base from J, with 13 bases between. CDR3 amino acids: CASSARHGSNTEAFF. For the CDR3, the DNA is TGTGCCAGCAGCGCCAGACACGGTTCGAACACTGAAGCTTTCTTT.

J is TRBJ1-2 and V is TRBV19; D unclear. The CDR3 runs to 13 residues. Trimming took off 4 bases at V and 1 base at J, with 7 bases between the two ends. Germline CDR1 is LNHDA and CDR2 is SQIVND (reference sequence). CDR3 nucleotides: TGTGCCAGTAGTACTACCAATAACTATGGCTACACCTTC. Encoded protein: CASSTTNNYGYTF.

The CDR3 here is CASSHRTGRVPSPLHF. The CDR3 region has the DNA TGCGCCAGCAGCCACCGGACAGGGAGAGTTCCTTCACCCCTCCACTTT. This chain connects TRBV5-1 to TRBJ1-6, with 8 bases matching TRBD1. Germline assignment: CDR1 SGHRS and CDR2 YFSETQ. V lost 4 bases, J lost 9 bases, and 12 bases stayed unmatched. This CDR3 has 16 residues. The complete variable domain, with remaining parts taken from reference TRBV5-1 and TRBJ1-6, reads KAGVTQTPRYLIKTRGQQVTLSCSPISGHRSVSWYQQTPGQGLQFLFEYFSETQRNKGNFPGRFSGRQFSNSRSEMNVSTLELGDSALYLCASSHRTGRVPSPLHFGNGTRLTVT.

The count of this clone is one. The chain uses TRBV19 and TRBJ2-7; no definite D call. V was pared by 4 bases and J by 4 bases, with 11 bases between. The germline gives CDR1 LNHDA, CDR2 SQIVND (reference sequence). CDR3 length equals 13 residues. CDR3 nucleotides: TGTGCCAGTAGTACCTCGGGTGGGTACGAGCAGTACTTC. It specifies CASSTSGGYEQYF.

Of note for this clone: The junction differs from germline at one of its ends, possibly a read error. The rearrangement uses TRBV18 and TRBJ2-7; no definite D call. The length of the CDR3 is 13 residues. Germline CDR1 and CDR2: KGHSH and LQKENI. CDR3 sequence (DNA): TGTGCCAGCTCGCCACCCGCCCAGTCGGAGCAGTACTTC. This translates into CASSPPAQSEQYF.

The chain is built from TRBV6-5 and TRBJ1-6, with 8 bases aligning to TRBD1. Germline assignment: CDR1 MNHEY and CDR2 SVGAGI. V lost 5 bases to trimming and J lost 11 bases; unmatched junction nucleotides: 8. The CDR3 covers 14 residues. CDR3 DNA sequence: TGTGCCAGCAGTACGACAGGGGCCACGCCACCCCTCCACTTT. Its protein product is CASSTTGATPPLHF.

V is TRBV5-1 and J is TRBJ2-1; possible D gene TRBD1, 6 bases. The CDR3 spans 14 residues. V lost 3 bases and J 3 bases, leaving 10 bases between the germline ends. The V gene's germline CDR1 is SGHRS and CDR2 YFSETQ. CDR3 DNA: TGCGCCAGCAGCTCCAGGACAGTCTACAATGAGCAGTTCTTC. It codes for CASSSRTVYNEQFF.

The chain joins TRBV14 to TRBJ2-2; a weak D match, TRBD1 (6 bases). The CDR3 consists of 15 residues. CDR1 is SGHDN, CDR2 FVKESK, per germline. V was pared by 8 bases and J by 5 bases, with 18 bases between. For the CDR3, the DNA is TGTGCCAGCTGTCGACTGGGGGCGGCTACCGGGGAGCTGTTTTTT. Translated: CASCRLGAATGELFF.

V is TRBV15 and J is TRBJ1-5; tentative D call: TRBD1 (5 bases). The CDR3 is 14 amino acids. V was shortened by 8 bases and J by 6 bases, with 17 bases between the two germline ends. CDR1 and CDR2 from the germline V gene are LNHNV and YYDKDF (reference sequence). CDR3 amino acids: CATSRGKGGQPQHF. For the CDR3, the DNA is TGTGCCACCTCAAGGGGTAAGGGAGGTCAGCCCCAGCATTTT.